These 8 T cell receptor beta chains were sequenced from one sample in a study of identical twins. TCRdb re-called the 5' RACE reads with MiXCR, one entry per CDR3 protein. This repertoire shows 500,000 to 650,000 distinct CDR3 sequences, roughly 7.2% found once; its top ten account for about 1.6%. The data were also submitted as part of a second study, on yellow fever vaccine responses in identical twins.

Sequences were obtained from PBMCs. These TCRs come from a woman between 18 and 29 years old in good health.

This sequence joins TRBV7-9 and TRBJ2-7, with unresolved D. The CDR3 has 11 amino acids. The germline V gene encodes CDR1 SEHNR and CDR2 FQNEAQ (reference sequence). Trimming removed 5 bases from V and 1 base from J, with 3 bases in between. This CDR3 is CASSGSYEQYV. DNA for the CDR3: TGTGCCAGCAGCGGATCCTACGAGCAGTACGTC.

The chain recombines TRBV10-3 with TRBJ2-5; perhaps TRBD1 as D (5 bases). V dropped 8 bases and J dropped 4 bases, with 20 bases sitting between them. The CDR3 consists of 15 residues. Germline CDR1 reads ENHRY; CDR2 reads SYGVKD. The CDR3, as DNA: TGTGCCATCGGAGCCGGCAGGGCCTCCGGAGAGACCCAGTACTTC. Protein sequence: CAIGAGRASGETQYF.

This clonotype was counted between two and nine times. This chain connects TRBV28 to TRBJ2-7, with TRBD2 identical over 13 bases. The ends lost 5 bases at V and 6 bases at J; junction bases unmatched: 7. The germline CDR1 and CDR2 sequences are MDHEN and SYDVKM. The CDR3 is 15 amino acids. CDR3 loop: CASSRTTSGGGEQYV. CDR3 DNA sequence: TGTGCCAGCAGTCGAACAACTAGCGGGGGGGGCGAGCAGTACGTC.

This clonotype was counted only a few times. The chain couples TRBV29-1 to TRBJ1-2; D is undetermined. V was cut by 5 bases and J by 9 bases, with 19 bases left in between. CDR1 and CDR2 from the germline V gene are SQVTM and ANQGSEA. The CDR3 spans 13 residues. Here the CDR3 reads CSVWAAQRDSYTF. The CDR3 DNA follows: TGCAGCGTTTGGGCGGCGCAGAGGGATAGCTACACCTTC.

The rearrangement joins TRBV29-1 to TRBJ2-7, with D maybe TRBD1 (6 bases). V was shortened by 7 bases and J by 6 bases, with 13 bases between the two germline ends. This CDR3 spans 11 amino acids. Germline V gene data show CDR1 as SQVTM and CDR2 as ANQGSEA. CDR3 bases: TGCAGCGCCAATCAGGGGATCGAGCAGTACTTC. Encoded protein: CSANQGIEQYF.

This clonotype was observed at least ten times. The rearrangement joins TRBV20-1 to TRBJ2-1; D not resolved. The CDR3 runs to 14 residues. Germline V CDR1 and CDR2: DFQATT, SNEGSKA (reference sequence). Trimming removed 4 bases from V and 5 bases from J, with 15 bases in between. This CDR3 is CSAIGPLGDNEQFF. The CDR3 DNA reads as TGCAGTGCTATCGGACCACTCGGCGACAATGAGCAGTTCTTC.

This clonotype was counted ten times or more. The chain is built from TRBV24-1 and TRBJ2-2; D ambiguous. Between the trimmed V and J ends, which lost 5 bases and 1 base, there was a span of 10 bases. The CDR3 length is 15 residues. The germline V gene encodes CDR1 KGHDR and CDR2 SFDVKD. The DNA of the CDR3 is TGTGCCACCAGTGCAAAGGGTGTGAACACCGGGGAGCTGTTTTTT. This encodes CATSAKGVNTGELFF.

The chain joins TRBV11-2 to TRBJ2-7; D remains ambiguous. The germline V gene encodes CDR1 SGHAT and CDR2 FQNNGV. There are 14 residues in the CDR3. The V end lost 4 bases, the J end lost 6 bases, and 16 bases lay between the germline ends. The CDR3 spells CASSSTPFGGEQYF. CDR3 DNA: TGTGCCAGCAGCTCCACACCATTCGGCGGCGAGCAGTACTTC.